This T cell receptor (beta chain) was found in a study of T cell responses to AZD1222 COVID-19 vaccine (TCRdb year 2021). General notes on the study: TCR sequencing covered some 240 trial participants: 200 to 220 given two doses of AZD1222 and approximately 25 given two doses of MenACWY control vaccine. Trial participants were enrolled into age subgroups of 18-55, 56-69 and 70-plus years, which contained around 140, 26 and 57 TCR-sequenced participants, respectively.

The full study reports these points: Only a handful of AZD1222 recipients were SARS-CoV-2 seropositive at baseline, limiting conclusions about previously exposed vaccinees. Participants were mostly white British, with more females than males. The authors suggested clonal diversity may have been underestimated. Reportedly, close to half of the unique spike-specific TCRs recognized epitopes lying outside the regions that are mutated in the B.1.351 and B.1.1.7 variants. After two AZD1222 doses, spike-specific TCR breadth and depth were significantly higher than at day 0 and than in MenACWY recipients. The vaccine-associated CD4 TCRs covered the entire spike protein, and the dominant responses fell in regions 160-218 and 743-854. The 56-69-year group was small, and its depth increase did not reach significance, likely because of low power. Because no samples from the day 14 peak response were available, repertoires could be characterized only after the peak T cell response.

The CDR3 regions of human TCRbeta chains were analyzed by immunosequencing. From the authors' description of their analysis: TCRs in the repertoires were compared against a reference library of SARS-CoV-2-specific TCRs that had been generated with the MIRA antigen-specificity platform. Breadth meant the fraction of unique TCRs that were SARS-CoV-2-associated, whereas depth meant the fraction of total T cells that were SARS-CoV-2-associated. Using the MIRA data, each spike-specific TCR was mapped to the spike region that the TCR reacts to and placed in a CD4 or CD8 class. Log10-transformed breadth and depth values were compared by one-way ANOVA with Sidak's multiple comparisons tests. This is the immuneACCESS table as TCRdb keeps it, with only in-frame sequences that have V and J called. A part of the clones is gone; compared with another copy, unresolved V genes explain less than half, and the rest is unexplained. Clone size and V and J calls were adopted from that table, with D and trimming inferred from the DNA. Present in this sample are under 150,000 clones, over 75% of which were seen just once. The ten most abundant clones make up 4.5% to 7% of the sample.

From the cysteine up to the phenylalanine, the CDR3 has a length of 15 residues. Of the read, only the CDR3 DNA is kept; its 45 bases are in frame from base 1. V was cut back by 5 bases and J by 2 bases, leaving a gap of 15 bases between them. From the germline V gene (reference sequence), CDR1 is SEHNR and CDR2 is FQNEAQ. Reading the label with the study, this specimen's time point is: about 28 days (+/-7) after the second vaccine dose. AZD1222 recipients with second doses at about 4 weeks or about 12 weeks were pooled, because spike-specific TCR depth and breadth did not differ between schedules. The vaccinee samples were drawn from two UK trials, COV001 and COV002, one of which was a single-blind randomized controlled phase 2/3 trial testing AZD1222 (ChAdOx1 nCoV-19) in healthy adults. For TCRbeta chain sequencing, PBMC samples were collected from trial participants at day 0 and at day 28 after the second dose.

About this clone: Its antigen is still unknown. The record has no base qualities; no much larger clone is one base away.

This receptor was identified in an adult who received the AZD1222 COVID-19 vaccine. This sequence uses TRBV7-9 and TRBJ1-2, and the D gene may be TRBD1, 5 bases matching. The specimen comprised peripheral blood, sampled 28 days after the second AZD1222 dose. The sequenced DNA: TGTGCCAGCAGCCCGGGACGCGCGCTCAACTATGGCTACACCTTC. Its protein reads: CASSPGRALNYGYTF.